Shown below are 18 T cell receptor beta chains from a single sample sequenced in a study of shared clonotypes between healthy human individuals. Here immunoSEQ multiplex PCR was the method, and the copy in TCRdb shows in-frame clones only, minus some. Counted here are some 900,000 clones, around three quarters occurring once; the ten biggest clones make up 1.5%. The sample comprised memory CD4+ T cells sorted from blood. Documented subset: CD45RA-negative fraction. The receptor set was obtained from a man between 18 and 35 years old in good health.

The V gene is TRBV7-2, the J gene TRBJ1-1; a weak D match, TRBD1 (5 bases). This CDR3 is 15 amino acids long. In germline, CDR1 is SGHTA, CDR2 FQGNSA. Between the trimmed V and J ends, which lost 5 bases and 5 bases, there was a span of 18 bases. The CDR3 bases are TGTGCCAGCAGCACCAGGGACCGGACGGGGACTGAAGCTTTCTTT. Protein product: CASSTRDRTGTEAFF.

The rearrangement uses TRBV28 and TRBJ2-7; maybe TRBD1 (6 bases). V gave up 3 bases and J gave up 2 bases, with 17 bases separating them. Germline V lookup: CDR1 MDHEN, CDR2 SYDVKM. This CDR3 contains 16 residues. The CDR3 sequence: CASSLSQQGIPYEQYF. CDR3 DNA: TGTGCCAGCAGTTTGAGCCAACAGGGAATCCCCTACGAGCAGTACTTC. Drawing the rest from reference TRBV28 and TRBJ2-7, the complete variable domain is DVKVTQSSRYLVKRTGEKVFLECVQDMDHENMFWYRQDPGLGLRLIYFSYDVKMKEKGDIPEGYSVSREKKERFSLILESASTNQTSMYLCASSLSQQGIPYEQYFGPGTRLTVT.

The rearrangement joins TRBV11-2 to TRBJ2-1; the D gene is possibly TRBD2 (5 bases). Per germline, CDR1 SGHAT and CDR2 FQNNGV. The CDR3 loop spans 15 amino acids. The ends were cut back, 1 base at V and 0 bases at J, with 7 bases in the middle. CDR3 residues: CASSLGRGSYNEQFF. In DNA form, the CDR3 reads TGTGCCAGCAGCTTAGGTCGGGGCTCCTACAATGAGCAGTTCTTC.

This clone has only one observation. V is TRBV7-9 and J is TRBJ2-2; D call uncertain. V gave up 4 bases and J gave up 3 bases, with 12 bases separating them. The CDR3 has 15 amino acids. Per the germline V gene, CDR1 is SEHNR and CDR2 is FQNEAQ (reference sequence). CDR3 nucleotide sequence: TGTGCCAGCAGCTCATCTCCCAGCTACACCGGGGAGCTGTTTTTT. This translates into CASSSSPSYTGELFF.

This clone was observed a handful of times. This chain connects TRBV6-1 to TRBJ1-2, with 8 bases aligning to TRBD1. Trimming cost V 4 bases and J 7 bases; bases outside gene matches: 5. The CDR3 runs to 13 residues. CDR1 is MNHNS and CDR2 is SASEGT in the germline V gene. CDR3 coding DNA: TGTGCCAGCAGTGGGATGGACAGGGCTGGCTACACCTTC. Protein: CASSGMDRAGYTF.

This clone was seen more than once but under ten times. The chain employs TRBV7-9 and TRBJ1-1; D is unresolved. Germline lookup yields CDR1 SEHNR and CDR2 FQNEAQ (reference sequence). This CDR3 spans 13 amino acids. Between the trimmed V and J ends, which lost 1 base and 5 bases, there was a span of 8 bases. The CDR3 DNA sequence: TGTGCCAGCAGCTTAGAAAGGGAAACTGAAGCTTTCTTT. Translating it yields CASSLERETEAFF. The whole variable domain, filled in from reference TRBV7-9 and TRBJ1-1, reads DTGVSQNPRHKITKRGQNVTFRCDPISEHNRLYWYRQTLGQGPEFLTYFQNEAQLEKSRLLSDRFSAERPKGSFSTLEIQRTEQGDSAMYLCASSLERETEAFFGQGTRLTVV.

The V gene is TRBV7-2, the J gene TRBJ1-5, with TRBD1 as a possible D gene (6 bases). The CDR3 spans 16 residues. Germline lookup yields CDR1 SGHTA and CDR2 FQGNSA. V lost 1 base and J lost 2, with 12 bases in between. CDR3 sequence (DNA): TGTGCCAGCAGCTTAGACGATCACAGGGGCAATCAGCCCCAGCATTTT. This sequence encodes CASSLDDHRGNQPQHF.

The gene calls are TRBV7-2 and TRBJ1-5, with TRBD1 matching 8 bases. CDR3 length equals 17 residues. The germline V gene encodes CDR1 SGHTA and CDR2 FQGNSA. V gave up 5 bases and J gave up 1 base; unmatched junction bases: 10. The CDR3 nucleotides are TGTGCCAGCAGCCAAACCTCCCAGGGGGCAAGCAATCAGCCCCAGCATTTT. Encoded protein: CASSQTSQGASNQPQHF.

This clone appeared once. The J gene is TRBJ2-3, the V gene TRBV2, with 10 bases identical to TRBD2. Germline V gene sequence: CDR1 SNHLY, CDR2 FYNNEI. The CDR3 runs to 16 residues. V was pared by 3 bases and J by 5 bases, with 8 bases of the junction left unmatched. The CDR3 DNA sequence: TGTGCCAGCAGTGAGGCTAGCGGGAGTATCGGAGATACGCAGTATTTT. The encoded protein is CASSEASGSIGDTQYF.

The gene calls are TRBV4-2 and TRBJ2-3; TRBD1 matches at 7 bases. Germline values: CDR1 LGHNA, CDR2 YNFKEQ. V lost 5 bases and J lost 2; bases outside the gene matches: 4. CDR3 size: 14 residues. The CDR3 DNA follows: TGTGCCAGCAGCAAGACAGGGTCCACAGATACGCAGTATTTT. Its protein is CASSKTGSTDTQYF.

This clone was counted between two and nine times. The chain uses TRBV14 and TRBJ1-1; D gene unclear. V was clipped by 4 bases and J by 1 base, with 10 bases between them. CDR1 SGHDN and CDR2 FVKESK come from the germline V gene. The CDR3 is 14 amino acids. CDR3 nucleotide sequence: TGTGCCAGCAGCCTACTTCAAGGGAACACTGAAGCTTTCTTT. Protein product: CASSLLQGNTEAFF.

The CDR3 region is CASRADRGYTF. CDR3 DNA sequence: TGTGCCAGCAGGGCCGACAGGGGCTACACCTTC. This sequence joins TRBV28 and TRBJ1-2, with D tentatively TRBD1 (6 bases). The CDR3 runs to 11 residues. V was cut by 6 bases and J by 8 bases, with 10 bases left in between. Germline V gene lookup returns CDR1 MDHEN and CDR2 SYDVKM.

The chain employs TRBV6-5 and TRBJ2-1; 10 bases fit TRBD1. V lost 0 bases to trimming and J lost 10 bases; unmatched junction nucleotides: 9. The CDR3 runs to 16 residues. Germline values: CDR1 MNHEY, CDR2 SVGAGI. The CDR3 DNA sequence: TGTGCCAGCAGTTACTCGTTGAGACAGGGGGCTAACGAGCAGTTCTTC. Translating it yields CASSYSLRQGANEQFF.

This chain links TRBV10-1 with TRBJ2-5, with 13 nucleotides matching TRBD2. Germline-derived CDR1 and CDR2 are WNHNN and SYGVQD (reference sequence). There are 16 residues in the CDR3. V trimming: 6 bases; J trimming: 5 bases; junction bases outside the gene matches: 9. CDR3 amino acids: CASSPGLAGWGETQYF. The CDR3 DNA is TGCGCCAGCAGCCCGGGACTAGCGGGATGGGGTGAGACCCAGTACTTC.

The V call is TRBV7-8, the J call TRBJ2-7; the D gene is possibly TRBD2 (5 bases). V dropped 5 bases and J dropped 7 bases, with 12 bases sitting between them. The CDR3 has 12 amino acids. CDR1 is SGHVS and CDR2 is FQNEAQ in the germline V gene. The chain's CDR3 is CASSHVGGEQYF. The DNA of the CDR3 is TGTGCCAGCAGCCACGTGGGCGGGGAGCAGTACTTC.

V and J are TRBV5-1 and TRBJ2-2; 9 bases are shared with TRBD2. Germline CDR1 reads SGHRS; CDR2 reads YFSETQ. The CDR3 covers 18 residues. The trim removed 0 bases at V and 9 bases at J, leaving 15 bases unmatched. CDR3: CASSLAPAGGFSPRELFF. The CDR3, as DNA: TGCGCCAGCAGCTTGGCTCCAGCGGGAGGCTTCTCCCCGAGGGAGCTGTTTTTT.

This sequence joins TRBV4-2 and TRBJ2-5; D may be TRBD2 (5 bases). The germline V and J ends were trimmed by 1 base and 3 bases, with 9 bases remaining between them. Germline values: CDR1 LGHNA, CDR2 YNFKEQ. This CDR3 has 14 residues. The CDR3 sequence: CASSQVGVEETQYF. CDR3 sequence (DNA): TGTGCCAGCAGCCAAGTCGGGGTCGAAGAGACCCAGTACTTC.

This clone was seen a handful of times. This same CDR3 is encoded by further DNA sequences in the sample. The chain combines TRBV7-2 with TRBJ2-2; 7 nucleotides match TRBD2. Germline loops: CDR1 SGHTA, CDR2 FQGNSA. J lost 2 bases, V lost 5 bases, and 5 bases had no gene match. CDR3 length: 15 amino acids. The CDR3 loop is CASSPSSGNTGELFF. The CDR3 region has the DNA TGTGCCAGCAGCCCATCTAGCGGAAACACCGGGGAGCTGTTTTTT.